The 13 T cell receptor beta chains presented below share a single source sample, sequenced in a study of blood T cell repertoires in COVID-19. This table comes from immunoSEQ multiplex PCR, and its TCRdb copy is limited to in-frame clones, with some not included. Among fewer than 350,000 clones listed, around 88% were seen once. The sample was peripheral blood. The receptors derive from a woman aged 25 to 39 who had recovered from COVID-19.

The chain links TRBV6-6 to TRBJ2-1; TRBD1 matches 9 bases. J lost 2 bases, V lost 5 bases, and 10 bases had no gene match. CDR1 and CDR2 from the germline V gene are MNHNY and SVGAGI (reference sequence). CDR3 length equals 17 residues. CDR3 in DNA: TGTGCCAGCAGTCCCATTTCGGGACAGGGTACCTACAATGAGCAGTTCTTC. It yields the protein CASSPISGQGTYNEQFF.

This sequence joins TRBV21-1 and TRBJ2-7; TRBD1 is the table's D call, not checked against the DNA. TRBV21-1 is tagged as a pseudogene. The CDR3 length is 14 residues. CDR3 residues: CASSKFGTGYEQYF. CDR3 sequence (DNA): TGTGCCAGCAGCAAATTTGGGACAGGGTACGAGCAGTACTTC.

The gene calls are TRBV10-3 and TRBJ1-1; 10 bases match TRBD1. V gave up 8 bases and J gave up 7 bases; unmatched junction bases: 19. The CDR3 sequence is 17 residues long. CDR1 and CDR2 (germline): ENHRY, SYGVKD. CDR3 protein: CAIGGVTTGGFRDEAFF. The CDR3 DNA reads TGTGCCATCGGGGGCGTAACGACAGGGGGCTTTAGGGATGAAGCTTTCTTT.

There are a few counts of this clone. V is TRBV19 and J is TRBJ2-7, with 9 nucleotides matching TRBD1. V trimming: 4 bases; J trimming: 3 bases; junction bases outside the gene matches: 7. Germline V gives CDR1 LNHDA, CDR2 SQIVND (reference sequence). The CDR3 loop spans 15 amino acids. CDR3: CASSNTGTGNYEQYF. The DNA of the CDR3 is TGTGCCAGTAGTAATACCGGGACAGGGAACTACGAGCAGTACTTC.

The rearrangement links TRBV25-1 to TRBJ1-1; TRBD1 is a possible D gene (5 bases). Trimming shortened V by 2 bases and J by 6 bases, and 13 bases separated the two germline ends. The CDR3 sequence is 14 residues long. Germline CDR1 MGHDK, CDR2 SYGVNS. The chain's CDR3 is CASSEPGVTPEAFF. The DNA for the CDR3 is TGTGCCAGCAGTGAACCGGGGGTGACCCCTGAAGCTTTCTTT.

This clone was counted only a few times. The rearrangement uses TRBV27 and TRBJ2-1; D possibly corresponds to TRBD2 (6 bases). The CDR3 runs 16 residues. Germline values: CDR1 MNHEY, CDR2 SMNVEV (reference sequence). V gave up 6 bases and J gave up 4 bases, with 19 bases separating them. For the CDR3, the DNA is TGTGCCAGCAGGAATTCTTGGCGGGACCCTTACAATGAGCAGTTCTTC. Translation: CASRNSWRDPYNEQFF.

The CDR3 spells CASAEQETQYF. The CDR3 DNA sequence: TGTGCCAGCGCGGAGCAAGAGACCCAGTACTTC. The V call is TRBV6-5, the J call TRBJ2-5; no firm D call. Between the trimmed V and J ends, which lost 8 bases and 2 bases, there was a span of 6 bases. This CDR3 has 11 residues. CDR1 is MNHEY and CDR2 is SVGAGI in the germline V gene.

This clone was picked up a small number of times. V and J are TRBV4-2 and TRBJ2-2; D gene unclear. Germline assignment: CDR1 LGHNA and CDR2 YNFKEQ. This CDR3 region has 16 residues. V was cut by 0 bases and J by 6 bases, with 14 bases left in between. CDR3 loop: CASSQDTQVRSGELFF. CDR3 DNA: TGTGCCAGCAGCCAAGATACCCAGGTTAGATCCGGGGAGCTGTTTTTT.

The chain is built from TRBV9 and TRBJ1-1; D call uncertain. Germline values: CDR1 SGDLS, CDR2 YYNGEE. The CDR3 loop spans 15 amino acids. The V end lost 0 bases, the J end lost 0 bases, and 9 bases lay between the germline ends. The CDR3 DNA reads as TGTGCCAGCAGCGTAGGGGGAGGCATGAACACTGAAGCTTTCTTT. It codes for CASSVGGGMNTEAFF. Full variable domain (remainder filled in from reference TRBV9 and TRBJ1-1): DSGVTQTPKHLITATGQRVTLRCSPRSGDLSVYWYQQSLDQGLQFLIQYYNGEERAKGNILERFSAQQFPDLHSELNLSSLELGDSALYFCASSVGGGMNTEAFFGQGTRLTVV.

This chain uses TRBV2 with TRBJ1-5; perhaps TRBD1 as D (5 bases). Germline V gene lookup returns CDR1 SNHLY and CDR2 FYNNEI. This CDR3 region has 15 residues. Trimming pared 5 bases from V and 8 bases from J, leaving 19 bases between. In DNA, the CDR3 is TGTGCCAGCAGTAGGGACTCGCTTGGGGGAAAGCCCCAGCATTTT. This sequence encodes CASSRDSLGGKPQHF.

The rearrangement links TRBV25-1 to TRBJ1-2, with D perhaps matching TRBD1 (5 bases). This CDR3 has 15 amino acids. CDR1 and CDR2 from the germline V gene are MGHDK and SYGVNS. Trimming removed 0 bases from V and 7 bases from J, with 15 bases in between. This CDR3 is CASSEYEGMGGGYTF. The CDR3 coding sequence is TGTGCCAGCAGTGAATACGAGGGCATGGGGGGTGGCTACACCTTC.

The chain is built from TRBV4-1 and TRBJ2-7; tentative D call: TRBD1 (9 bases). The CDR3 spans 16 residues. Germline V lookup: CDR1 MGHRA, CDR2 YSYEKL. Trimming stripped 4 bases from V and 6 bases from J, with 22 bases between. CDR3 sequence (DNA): TGCGCCAGCAGCCCCTCGGGGGGGACAGGGATCCGCGAGCAGTACTTC. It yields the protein CASSPSGGTGIREQYF.

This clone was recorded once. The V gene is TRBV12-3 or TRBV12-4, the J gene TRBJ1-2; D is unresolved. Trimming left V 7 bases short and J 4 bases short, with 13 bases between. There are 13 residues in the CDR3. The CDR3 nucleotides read TGTGCCAGCACCCGAGGACGGGGCTATGGCTACACCTTC. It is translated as CASTRGRGYGYTF.